These 19 T cell receptor beta chains share one sample of origin, sequenced in a study of naive and memory T cell subsets. Treatment here: skin biopsy from PPD injection site in Mantoux-positive individual. An oligonucleotide containing a UMI was ligated to the 3' end of TCR cDNA. Ligated cDNA underwent four rounds of PCR with nested alpha and beta constant region primers and SP2. Each CDR3 protein is one row after TCRdb ran MiXCR on the UMI-ligation and nested PCR reads. The repertoire has about 37,000 distinct CDR3 sequences, 8% to 13% of them found once; the top ten carry around 3.9%. Here the sequenced sample was skin, taken from a tuberculin skin test site. The receptor set was obtained from an adult in good health.

Ten or more counts support this clonotype. The V call is TRBV5-1, the J call TRBJ1-1, with 8 bases aligning to TRBD1. There are 15 residues in the CDR3. V was pared by 5 bases and J by 0 bases, with 6 bases of the junction left unmatched. Germline V gene sequence: CDR1 SGHRS, CDR2 YFSETQ. Here the CDR3 reads CASRASGGLNTEAFF. CDR3 in DNA: TGCGCCAGCAGGGCATCAGGGGGCTTGAACACTGAAGCTTTCTTT.

This clonotype showed up many times. This rearrangement joins TRBV3-1 to TRBJ2-1; 7 nucleotides agree with TRBD2. The CDR3 length is 15 residues. Germline CDR1 and CDR2: LGHDT and YNNKEL (reference sequence). V lost 1 base, J lost 3 bases, and 3 bases stayed unmatched. The CDR3 reads CASSQGGLVYNEQFF. The CDR3 DNA reads as TGTGCCAGCAGCCAAGGAGGACTAGTCTACAATGAGCAGTTCTTC.

The chain carries TRBV20-1 and TRBJ2-1; TRBD2 matches at 9 bases. Germline trimming cut 1 base from V and 3 bases from J; bases unmatched to any gene: 13. CDR3 length equals 18 residues. CDR1 DFQATT and CDR2 SNEGSKA come from the germline V gene (reference sequence). CDR3 bases: TGCAGTGCTAGAGGCCCGACACCGGGACTAGCCGACTACAATGAGCAGTTCTTC. Protein product: CSARGPTPGLADYNEQFF.

A few counts support this clonotype. The rearrangement uses TRBV19 and TRBJ1-6; D is possibly TRBD1 (5 bases). The CDR3 is made up of 12 amino acids. Trimming took off 3 bases at V and 10 bases at J, with 7 bases between the two ends. CDR1 is LNHDA and CDR2 is SQIVND in the germline V gene (reference sequence). CDR3 protein: CASSIGGSPLHF. CDR3 nucleotides: TGTGCCAGTAGTATTGGGGGGTCACCCCTCCACTTT.

With respect to this clonotype: One junction end disagrees with the germline gene, perhaps due to a read error. J is TRBJ2-5 and V is TRBV5-4, with TRBD1 matching over 10 bases. The CDR3 runs 14 residues. Looked up from germline, CDR1 is SGHNT and CDR2 is YYREEE (reference sequence). The CDR3 here is CAGSPTGGRETQYF. The CDR3 DNA sequence: TGTGCCGGCAGCCCGACAGGGGGCCGGGAGACCCAGTACTTC.

The sample holds many counts of this clonotype. This rearrangement joins TRBV20-1 to TRBJ1-5; TRBD1 is a possible D gene (6 bases). Trimming removed 1 base from V and 4 bases from J, with 11 bases in between. The germline gives CDR1 DFQATT, CDR2 SNEGSKA (reference sequence). The CDR3 loop spans 14 amino acids. The CDR3 DNA sequence: TGCAGTGCTAGAGGGGGGGCCCCTAATCAGCCCCAGCATTTT. Its protein is CSARGGAPNQPQHF.

This clonotype was counted many times. DNA for the CDR3: TGCAGTGCTATGGACTTGTACTCTGGAAACACCATATATTTT. It yields the protein CSAMDLYSGNTIYF. V gene TRBV20-1 combines with J gene TRBJ1-3; D not resolved. Between the trimmed V and J ends, which lost 4 bases and 0 bases, there was a span of 10 bases. The CDR3 runs 14 residues. From germline, CDR1 is DFQATT and CDR2 SNEGSKA (reference sequence).

The chain is built from TRBV7-9 and TRBJ1-1; 8 nucleotides line up with TRBD1. The CDR3 length is 17 residues. CDR1 and CDR2 (germline): SEHNR, FQNEAQ (reference sequence). V shed 3 bases, J shed 1 base, and the junction held 10 bases outside the gene matches. The CDR3 reads CASSFFSGGVGNTEAFF. The CDR3 DNA is TGTGCCAGCAGCTTTTTTTCAGGGGGCGTCGGGAACACTGAAGCTTTCTTT.

This clonotype was seen repeatedly, ten times or more. This chain connects TRBV28 to TRBJ2-1, with 14 bases that match TRBD2. The CDR3 covers 15 residues. Trimming at V came to 4 bases and at J to 15 bases, leaving 11 bases not matched to a gene. Germline V lookup: CDR1 MDHEN, CDR2 SYDVKM. This chain's CDR3 is CASSSNAGLAGVWFF. The CDR3 DNA reads as TGTGCCAGCAGTTCCAATGCGGGACTAGCGGGAGTGTGGTTCTTC.

J is TRBJ1-2 and V is TRBV29-1, with unresolved D. The germline V gene has CDR1 SQVTM and CDR2 ANQGSEA. The CDR3 extends over 15 amino acids. Trimming cost V 4 bases and J 1 base, with 16 bases left between them. CDR3 sequence (DNA): TGCAGCGTTGCCTGGACTGTTTACCTTAACTATGGCTACACCTTC. It codes for CSVAWTVYLNYGYTF.

This clonotype was found many times. This CDR3 is CASSLSPLSDEQFF. DNA of the CDR3: TGTGCCAGCAGTTTAAGTCCATTGAGCGATGAGCAGTTCTTC. This chain links TRBV12-3 or TRBV12-4 with TRBJ2-1; D is ambiguous. The CDR3 totals 14 residues. Between the trimmed V and J ends, which lost 2 bases and 8 bases, there was a span of 13 bases.

The CDR3 nucleotides read TGCGCCAGCAGACAGGACTCATGGGGCAATGAGCAGTTCTTC. This codes for CASRQDSWGNEQFF. V gene TRBV5-1 combines with J gene TRBJ2-1; D possibly matches TRBD1 or TRBD2 (5 bases each). Trimming shortened V by 5 bases and J by 6 bases, and 15 bases separated the two germline ends. Germline V CDR1 and CDR2: SGHRS, YFSETQ. The CDR3 is made up of 14 amino acids.

The chain combines TRBV15 with TRBJ2-3; 10 nucleotides align to TRBD2. The CDR3 consists of 16 residues. The V gene end was trimmed by 4 bases and the J gene end by 2 bases; junction bases not matched to a gene: 6. Germline V gene data show CDR1 as LNHNV and CDR2 as YYDKDF (reference sequence). The DNA for the CDR3 is TGTGCCACCAGCACCGGACTAGCGGCAGACACAGATACGCAGTATTTT. As protein: CATSTGLAADTDTQYF.

The DNA of the CDR3 is TGTGCCAGCAGCCCTTGGACTAGCGGGAGCTATACAGAGACCCAGTACTTC. Translated, it gives CASSPWTSGSYTETQYF. The chain is built from TRBV14 and TRBJ2-5, with 13 bases aligning to TRBD2. With V trimmed by 4 bases and J by 4 bases, 9 bases remained unmatched. The CDR3 is made up of 17 amino acids. Germline CDR1 reads SGHDN; CDR2 reads FVKESK.

This clonotype has at least ten counts. This rearrangement joins TRBV6-5 to TRBJ2-1; tentatively, D is TRBD2 (6 bases). The CDR3 is 14 amino acids. Germline assignment: CDR1 MNHEY and CDR2 SVGAGI. Trimming removed 0 bases from V and 12 bases from J, with 15 bases in between. CDR3 sequence: CASSYSGTGNRQFF. The CDR3 DNA reads TGTGCCAGCAGTTACTCCGGGACTGGCAATAGGCAGTTCTTC.

CDR3 loop: CASSPSAGQETQYF. As DNA, the CDR3 is TGTGCCAGCAGCCCCAGCGCGGGCCAAGAGACCCAGTACTTC. The chain employs TRBV11-3 and TRBJ2-5; a weak D match, TRBD2 (5 bases). CDR1 and CDR2 (germline): SGHNT, YENEEA. V lost 5 bases, J lost 1 base, and 11 bases lay in between. There are 14 residues in the CDR3. Full variable domain (rest looked up from reference TRBV11-3 and TRBJ2-5): EAGVVQSPRYKIIEKKQPVAFWCNPISGHNTLYWYLQNLGQGPELLIRYENEEAVDDSQLPKDRFSAERLKGVDSTLKIQPAELGDSAVYLCASSPSAGQETQYFGPGTRLLVL.

This clonotype was found a few times. The chain joins TRBV12-3 or TRBV12-4 to TRBJ1-2; no clear D. CDR3 length: 12 residues. The V end lost 3 bases, the J end lost 8 bases, and 10 bases lay between the germline ends. This chain's CDR3 is CASSFLGRGYTF. CDR3 in DNA: TGTGCCAGCAGTTTCCTAGGACGGGGCTACACCTTC.

The V and J genes are TRBV4-1 and TRBJ1-5; D not resolved. The germline V gene has CDR1 MGHRA and CDR2 YSYEKL. Trimming took off 1 base at V and 3 bases at J, with 13 bases between the two ends. The CDR3 contains 16 residues. This CDR3 reads CASSQATSRYNQPQHF. CDR3 nucleotide sequence: TGCGCCAGCAGCCAAGCTACATCGCGGTACAATCAGCCCCAGCATTTT.

The V gene is TRBV28, the J gene TRBJ2-3; 12 nucleotides agree with TRBD1. After removal of 7 bases from V and 7 bases from J, the junction contained 9 bases not matched to a gene. Germline V gene sequence: CDR1 MDHEN, CDR2 SYDVKM. This CDR3 contains 15 residues. In DNA form, the CDR3 reads TGTGCCAGCACCTGGGGGGACAGGGGGCCAAATACGCAGTATTTT. Translation gives CASTWGDRGPNTQYF.